The rows below give T cell receptor beta chains drawn from one sample of a study of cytomegalovirus exposure and HLA in healthy donors. This table comes from immunoSEQ multiplex PCR, and its TCRdb copy is limited to in-frame clones, with some not included. The table records approximately 95,000 clones, approximately 81% of them present only once. The sample was PBMCs. The receptors stem from a woman aged 40-49 years in good health and CMV-seropositive. Each CDR3 is given with its conserved first and last residue. D genes are given only for firm matches. Part of the rows lack a size; the others show once, few, many or a class for expanded clones.

v_gene: TRBV5-6
abundance: .
d_gene: .
j_gene: TRBJ2-7
CDR3aa: CASSLRGSGYEQYF
CDR3nt: TGTGCCAGCAGCTTGAGGGGTTCGGGTTACGAGCAGTACTTC

v_gene: TRBV5-6
abundance: .
d_gene: TRBD1
j_gene: TRBJ2-5
CDR3aa: CASSLDRGETQYF
CDR3nt: TGTGCCAGCAGCTTGGACAGGGGAGAGACCCAGTACTTC

v_gene: TRBV21-1
abundance: .
d_gene: .
j_gene: TRBJ2-1
CDR3aa: CANSSKRGKDRVDEQFF
CDR3nt: TGTGCCAACTCTAGCAAGAGAGGTAAAGACAGGGTTGATGAGCAGTTCTTC

v_gene: TRBV27
abundance: .
d_gene: .
j_gene: TRBJ1-5
CDR3aa: CASSPSPSGAGQPQHF
CDR3nt: TGTGCCAGCAGTCCCTCCCCGAGCGGGGCAGGGCAGCCCCAGCATTTT

v_gene: TRBV6-1
abundance: few
d_gene: .
j_gene: TRBJ1-4
CDR3aa: CASSAPGPKLFF
CDR3nt: TGTGCCAGCAGTGCCCCGGGTCCTAAACTGTTTTTT

v_gene: TRBV5-1
abundance: .
d_gene: TRBD2
j_gene: TRBJ2-3
CDR3aa: CASSLISGNADTQYF
CDR3nt: TGCGCCAGCAGCTTGATAAGCGGGAACGCAGATACGCAGTATTTT

v_gene: TRBV5-1
abundance: .
d_gene: TRBD2
j_gene: TRBJ2-2
CDR3aa: CASSQNGLASNTITGELFF
CDR3nt: TGCGCCAGCAGCCAAAACGGACTAGCCTCGAACACCATCACCGGGGAGCTGTTTTTT

v_gene: TRBV7-2
abundance: .
d_gene: TRBD1
j_gene: TRBJ2-7
CDR3aa: CASSPGQGFYEQYF
CDR3nt: TGTGCCAGCAGCCCGGGACAGGGGTTCTACGAGCAGTACTTC

v_gene: TRBV6-1
abundance: .
d_gene: TRBD1
j_gene: TRBJ2-7
CDR3aa: CASSEGGQGSDEQYF
CDR3nt: TGTGCCAGCAGTGAAGGGGGACAGGGTAGCGACGAGCAGTACTTC

v_gene: TRBV5-1
abundance: once
d_gene: TRBD2
j_gene: TRBJ2-1
CDR3aa: CASRWGREAEQFF
CDR3nt: TGCGCCAGCAGATGGGGGCGGGAGGCTGAGCAGTTCTTC

v_gene: TRBV28
abundance: once
d_gene: .
j_gene: TRBJ1-2
CDR3aa: CASSVIGTQGYTF
CDR3nt: TGTGCCAGCAGTGTTATCGGGACACAAGGCTACACCTTC